This TCR beta chain derives from a study of shared clonotypes between healthy human individuals. Study in general: CD8 memory received one plate per donor, CD8 naive two, CD4 memory three and CD4 naive three.

The study drew its donors from healthy HIV-negative adults without recent acute infections or vaccinations. Here immunoSEQ multiplex PCR was the method, and the copy in TCRdb shows in-frame clones only, minus some. The sample has approximately 2.5 million clones; 90% to 95% are singletons. V trimming: 11 bases; J trimming: 2 bases; junction bases outside the gene matches: 4. Germline V lookup: CDR1 SNHLY, CDR2 FYNNEI. The CDR3 extends over 12 amino acids. This chain uses TRBV2 with TRBJ2-7, with 9 bases that match TRBD2. Input material: naive CD4+ T cells sorted from blood. Documented subset: CD45RA+ positively selected. The source of this sequence is a man between 18 and 35 years old in good health. CDR3 nucleotides: TGTGCCTTAAGACTAGCGGCCTACGAGCAGTACTTC. Amino acid sequence: CALRLAAYEQYF.